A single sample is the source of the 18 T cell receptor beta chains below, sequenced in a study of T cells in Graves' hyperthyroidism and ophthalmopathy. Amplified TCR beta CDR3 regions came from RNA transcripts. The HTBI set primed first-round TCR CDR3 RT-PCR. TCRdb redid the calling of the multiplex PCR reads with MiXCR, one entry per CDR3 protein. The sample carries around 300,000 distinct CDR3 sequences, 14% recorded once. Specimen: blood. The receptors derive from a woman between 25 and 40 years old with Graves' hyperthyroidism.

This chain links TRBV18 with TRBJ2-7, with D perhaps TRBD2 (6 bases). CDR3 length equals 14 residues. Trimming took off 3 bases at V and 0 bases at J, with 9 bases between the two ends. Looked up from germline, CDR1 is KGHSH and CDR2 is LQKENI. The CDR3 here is CASSPWRDSYEQYF. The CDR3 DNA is TGTGCCAGCTCACCCTGGCGGGACTCCTACGAGCAGTACTTC.

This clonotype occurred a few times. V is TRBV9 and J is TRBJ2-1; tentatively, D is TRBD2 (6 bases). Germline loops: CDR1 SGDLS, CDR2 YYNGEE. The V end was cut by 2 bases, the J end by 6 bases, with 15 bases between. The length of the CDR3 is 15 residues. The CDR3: CASSVGGASANEQFF. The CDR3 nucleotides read TGTGCCAGCAGCGTGGGGGGAGCTTCCGCCAATGAGCAGTTCTTC.

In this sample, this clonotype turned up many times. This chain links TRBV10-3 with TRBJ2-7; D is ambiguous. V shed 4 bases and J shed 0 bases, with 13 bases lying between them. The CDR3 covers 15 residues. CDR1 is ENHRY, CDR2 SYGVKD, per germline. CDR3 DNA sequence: TGTGCCATCAGTGGGAACGAGGTTACCTCCTACGAGCAGTACTTC. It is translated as CAISGNEVTSYEQYF.

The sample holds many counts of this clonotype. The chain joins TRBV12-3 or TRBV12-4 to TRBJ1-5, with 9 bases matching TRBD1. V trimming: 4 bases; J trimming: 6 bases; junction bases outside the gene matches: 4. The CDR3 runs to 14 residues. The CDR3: CASSSDRGSQPQHF. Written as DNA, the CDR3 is TGTGCCAGCAGTTCGGACAGGGGATCTCAGCCCCAGCATTTT.

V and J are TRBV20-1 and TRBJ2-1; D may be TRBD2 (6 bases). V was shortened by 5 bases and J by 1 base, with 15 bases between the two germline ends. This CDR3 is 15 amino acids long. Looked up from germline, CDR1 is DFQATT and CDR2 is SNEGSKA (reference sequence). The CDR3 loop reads CSAFSRDFSYNEQFF. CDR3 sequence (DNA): TGCAGTGCTTTCTCCCGGGACTTTTCCTACAATGAGCAGTTCTTC.

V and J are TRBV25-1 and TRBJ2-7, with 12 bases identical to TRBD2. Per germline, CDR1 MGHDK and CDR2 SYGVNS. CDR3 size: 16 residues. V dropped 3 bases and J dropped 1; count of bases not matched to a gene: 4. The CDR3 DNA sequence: TGTGCCAGCAGTGATCTAGCGGGGGGGGGGTCCTACGAGCAGTACTTC. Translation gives CASSDLAGGGSYEQYF.

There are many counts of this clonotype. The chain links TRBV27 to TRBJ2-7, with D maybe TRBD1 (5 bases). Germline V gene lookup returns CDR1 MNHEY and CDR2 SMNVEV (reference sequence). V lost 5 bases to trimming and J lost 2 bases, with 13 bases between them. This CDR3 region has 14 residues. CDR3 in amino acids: CASSPQGGAYEQYF. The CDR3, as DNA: TGTGCCAGCAGTCCCCAGGGCGGAGCCTACGAGCAGTACTTC.

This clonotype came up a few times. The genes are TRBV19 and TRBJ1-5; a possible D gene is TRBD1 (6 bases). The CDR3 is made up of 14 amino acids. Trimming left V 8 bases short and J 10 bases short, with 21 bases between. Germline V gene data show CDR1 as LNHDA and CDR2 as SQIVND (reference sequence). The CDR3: CASQYGGPSNPQHF. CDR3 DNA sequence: TGTGCCAGTCAGTATGGGGGCCCCAGTAATCCCCAGCATTTT.

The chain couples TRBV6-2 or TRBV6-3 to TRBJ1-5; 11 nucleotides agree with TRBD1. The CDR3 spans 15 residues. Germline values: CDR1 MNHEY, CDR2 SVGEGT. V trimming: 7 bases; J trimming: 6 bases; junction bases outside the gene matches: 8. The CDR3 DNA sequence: TGTGCCAGCATGGTTCGGACAGGGGGCTCTCAGCCCCAGCATTTT. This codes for CASMVRTGGSQPQHF.

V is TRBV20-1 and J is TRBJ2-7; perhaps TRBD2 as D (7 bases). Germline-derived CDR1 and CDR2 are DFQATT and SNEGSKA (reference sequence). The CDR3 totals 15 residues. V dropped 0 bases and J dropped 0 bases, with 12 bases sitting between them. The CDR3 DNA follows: TGCAGTGCTAGAGATGGGAGGGGGGACTCCTACGAGCAGTACTTC. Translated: CSARDGRGDSYEQYF.

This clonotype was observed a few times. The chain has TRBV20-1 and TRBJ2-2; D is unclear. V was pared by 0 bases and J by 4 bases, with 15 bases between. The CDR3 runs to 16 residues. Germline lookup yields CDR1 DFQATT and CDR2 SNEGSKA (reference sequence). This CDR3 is CSARDLGRIGTGELFF. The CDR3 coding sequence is TGCAGTGCTAGAGATCTCGGCAGGATAGGCACCGGGGAGCTGTTTTTT.

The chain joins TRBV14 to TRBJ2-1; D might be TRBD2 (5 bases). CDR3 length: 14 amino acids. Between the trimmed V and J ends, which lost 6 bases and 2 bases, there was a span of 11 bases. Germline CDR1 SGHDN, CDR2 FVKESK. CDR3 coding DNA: TGTGCCAGCAGACCTACCGGGACCTACAATGAGCAGTTCTTC. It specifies CASRPTGTYNEQFF.

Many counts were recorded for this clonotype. CDR3 loop: CASSGTLFGRGGNEQFF. CDR3 coding DNA: TGTGCCAGCAGCGGCACCCTTTTCGGGAGAGGTGGCAATGAGCAGTTCTTC. This chain connects TRBV9 to TRBJ2-1, with a weak D call TRBD2 (6 bases). V was shortened by 3 bases and J by 6 bases, with 22 bases between the two germline ends. Germline CDR1 reads SGDLS; CDR2 reads YYNGEE. CDR3 length: 17 amino acids.

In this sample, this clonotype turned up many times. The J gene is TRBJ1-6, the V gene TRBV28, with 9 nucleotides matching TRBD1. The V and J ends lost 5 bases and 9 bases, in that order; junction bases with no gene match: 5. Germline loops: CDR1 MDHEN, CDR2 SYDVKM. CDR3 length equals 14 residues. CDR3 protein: CASSSGTGSSPLHF. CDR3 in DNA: TGTGCCAGCAGTAGTGGGACAGGGTCTTCACCCCTCCACTTT.

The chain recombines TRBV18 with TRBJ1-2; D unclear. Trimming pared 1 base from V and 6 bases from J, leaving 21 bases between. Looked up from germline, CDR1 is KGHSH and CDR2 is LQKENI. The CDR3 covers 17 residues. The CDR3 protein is CASSPRNGPPINDGYTF. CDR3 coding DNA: TGTGCCAGCTCACCACGTAACGGACCCCCCATTAATGATGGCTACACCTTC.

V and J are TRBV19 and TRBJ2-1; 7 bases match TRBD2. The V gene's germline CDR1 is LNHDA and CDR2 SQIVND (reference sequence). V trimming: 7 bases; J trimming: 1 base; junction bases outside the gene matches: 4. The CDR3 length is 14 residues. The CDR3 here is CASMSGISYNEQFF. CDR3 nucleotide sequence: TGTGCCAGTATGAGCGGGATTTCCTACAATGAGCAGTTCTTC. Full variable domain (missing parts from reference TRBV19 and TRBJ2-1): DGGITQSPKYLFRKEGQNVTLSCEQNLNHDAMYWYRQDPGQGLRLIYYSQIVNDFQKGDIAEGYSVSREKKESFPLTVTSAQKNPTAFYLCASMSGISYNEQFFGPGTRLTVL.

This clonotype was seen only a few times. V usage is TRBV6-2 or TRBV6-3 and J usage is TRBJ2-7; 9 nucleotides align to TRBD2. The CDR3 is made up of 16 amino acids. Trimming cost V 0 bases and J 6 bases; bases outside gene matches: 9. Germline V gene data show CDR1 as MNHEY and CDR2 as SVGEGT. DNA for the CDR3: TGTGCCAGCAGTTACTCGAGCCCCCTAGCGGGGATCGAGCAGTACTTC. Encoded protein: CASSYSSPLAGIEQYF.

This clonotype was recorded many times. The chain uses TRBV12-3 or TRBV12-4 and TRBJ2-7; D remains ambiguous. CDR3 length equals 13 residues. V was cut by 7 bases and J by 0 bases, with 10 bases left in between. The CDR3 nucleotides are TGTGCCAGCACAATCGCGAGCTCCTACGAGCAGTACTTC. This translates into CASTIASSYEQYF.